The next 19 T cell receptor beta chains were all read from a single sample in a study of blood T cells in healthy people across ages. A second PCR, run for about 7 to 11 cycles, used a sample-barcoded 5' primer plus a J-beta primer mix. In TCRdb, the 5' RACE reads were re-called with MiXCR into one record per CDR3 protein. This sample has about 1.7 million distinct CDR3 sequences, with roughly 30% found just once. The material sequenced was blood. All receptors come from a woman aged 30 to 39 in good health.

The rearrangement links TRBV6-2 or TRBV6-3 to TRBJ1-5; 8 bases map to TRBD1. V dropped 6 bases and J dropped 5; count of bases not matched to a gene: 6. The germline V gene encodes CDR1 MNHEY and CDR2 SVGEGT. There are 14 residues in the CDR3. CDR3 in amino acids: CASSKTGEYQPQHF. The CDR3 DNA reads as TGTGCCAGCAGCAAGACAGGGGAATATCAGCCCCAGCATTTT.

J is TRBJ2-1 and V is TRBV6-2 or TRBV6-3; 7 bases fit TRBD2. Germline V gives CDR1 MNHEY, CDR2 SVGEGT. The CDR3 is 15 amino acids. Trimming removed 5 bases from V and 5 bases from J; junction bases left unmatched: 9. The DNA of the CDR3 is TGTGCCAGCAGTACTTTAGGGACTACTGACAATGAGCAGTTCTTC. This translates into CASSTLGTTDNEQFF.

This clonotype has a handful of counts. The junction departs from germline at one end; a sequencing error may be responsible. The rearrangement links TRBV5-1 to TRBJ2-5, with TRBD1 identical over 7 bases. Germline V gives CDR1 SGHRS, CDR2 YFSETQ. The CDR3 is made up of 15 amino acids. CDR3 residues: CASSSRQGVGETQYF. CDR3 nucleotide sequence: TGTGCCAGCAGCAGCCGACAGGGTGTCGGGGAGACCCAGTACTTC. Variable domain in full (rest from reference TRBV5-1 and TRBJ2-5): KAGVTQTPRYLIKTRGQQVTLSCSPISGHRSVSWYQQTPGQGLQFLFEYFSETQRNKGNFPGRFSGRQFSNSRSEMNVSTLELGDSALYLCASSSRQGVGETQYFGPGTRLLVL.

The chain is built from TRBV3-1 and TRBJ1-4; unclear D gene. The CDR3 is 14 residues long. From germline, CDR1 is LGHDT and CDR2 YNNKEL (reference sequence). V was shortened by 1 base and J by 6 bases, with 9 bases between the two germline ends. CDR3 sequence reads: CASSQAGLDEKLFF. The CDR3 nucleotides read TGTGCCAGCAGCCAAGCTGGGTTGGATGAAAAACTGTTTTTT. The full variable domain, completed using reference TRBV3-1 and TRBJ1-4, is DTAVSQTPKYLVTQMGNDKSIKCEQNLGHDTMYWYKQDSKKFLKIMFSYNNKELIINETVPNRFSPKSPDKAHLNLHINSLELGDSAVYFCASSQAGLDEKLFFGSGTQLSVL.

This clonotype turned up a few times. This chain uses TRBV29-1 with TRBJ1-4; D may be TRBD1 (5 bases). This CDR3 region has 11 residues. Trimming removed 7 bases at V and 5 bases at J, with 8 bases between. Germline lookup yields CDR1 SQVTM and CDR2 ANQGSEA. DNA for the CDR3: TGCAGCGGACGACAGAATGAAAAACTGTTTTTT. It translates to CSGRQNEKLFF. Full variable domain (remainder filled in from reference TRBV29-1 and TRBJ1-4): SAVISQKPSRDICQRGTSLTIQCQVDSQVTMMFWYRQQPGQSLTLIATANQGSEATYESGFVIDKFPISRPNLTFSTLTVSNMSPEDSSIYLCSGRQNEKLFFGSGTQLSVL.

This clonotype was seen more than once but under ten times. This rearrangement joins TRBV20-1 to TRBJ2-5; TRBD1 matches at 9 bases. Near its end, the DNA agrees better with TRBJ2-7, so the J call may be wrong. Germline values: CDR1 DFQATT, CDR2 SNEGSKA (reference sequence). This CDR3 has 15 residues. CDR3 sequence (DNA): TGCAGTGCTACACACGGATGGACAGGGGTCTTCGAGCAGTACTTC. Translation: CSATHGWTGVFEQYF.

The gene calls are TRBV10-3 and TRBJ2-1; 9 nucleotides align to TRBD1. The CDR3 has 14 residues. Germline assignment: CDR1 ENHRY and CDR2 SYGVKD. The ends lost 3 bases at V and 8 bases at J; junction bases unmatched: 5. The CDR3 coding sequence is TGTGCCATCAGTGATCCGGGACAGGGACATGAGCAGTTCTTC. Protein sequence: CAISDPGQGHEQFF.

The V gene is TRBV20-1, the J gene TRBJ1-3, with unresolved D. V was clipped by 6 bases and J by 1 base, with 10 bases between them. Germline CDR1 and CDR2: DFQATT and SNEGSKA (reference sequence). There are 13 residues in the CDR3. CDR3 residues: CSALSVSGNTIYF. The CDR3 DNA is TGCAGTGCCCTGTCCGTTTCTGGAAACACCATATATTTT.

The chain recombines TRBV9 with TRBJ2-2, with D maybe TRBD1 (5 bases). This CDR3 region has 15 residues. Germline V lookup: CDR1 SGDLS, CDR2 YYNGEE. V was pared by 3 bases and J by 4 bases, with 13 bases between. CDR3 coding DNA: TGTGCCAGCAGCGCCACGACAGACCTCACCGGGGAGCTGTTTTTT. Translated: CASSATTDLTGELFF.

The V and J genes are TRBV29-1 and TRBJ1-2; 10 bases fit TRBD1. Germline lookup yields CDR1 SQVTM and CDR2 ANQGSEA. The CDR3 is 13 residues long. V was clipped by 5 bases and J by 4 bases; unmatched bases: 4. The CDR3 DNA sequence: TGCAGCGTTCCGGGACAGGGGTTCTATGGCTACACCTTC. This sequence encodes CSVPGQGFYGYTF.

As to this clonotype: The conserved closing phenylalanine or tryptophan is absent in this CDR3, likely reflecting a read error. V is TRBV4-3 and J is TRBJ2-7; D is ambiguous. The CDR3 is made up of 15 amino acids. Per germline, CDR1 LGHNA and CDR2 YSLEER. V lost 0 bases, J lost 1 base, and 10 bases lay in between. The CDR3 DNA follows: TGCGCCAGCAGCCAAGATCGGTACTCGTCCTACGAGCAGTACTTA. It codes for CASSQDRYSSYEQYL.

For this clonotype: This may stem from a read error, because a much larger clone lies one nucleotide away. For the CDR3, the DNA is TGCAGCGTTGGGCCAGCCCGTCGTGAGCAGTTCTTC. Its translation is CSVGPARREQFF. The J gene is TRBJ2-1, the V gene TRBV29-1; D not resolved. V lost 4 bases to trimming and J lost 9 bases, with 13 bases between them. CDR1 and CDR2 (germline): SQVTM, ANQGSEA. The CDR3 spans 12 residues.

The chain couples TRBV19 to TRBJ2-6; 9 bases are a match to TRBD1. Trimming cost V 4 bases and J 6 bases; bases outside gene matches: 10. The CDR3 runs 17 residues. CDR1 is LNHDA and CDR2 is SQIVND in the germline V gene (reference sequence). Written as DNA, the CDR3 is TGTGCCAGTAGTACCACCTACAGGGGGCATAAGGCCAACGTCCTGACTTTC. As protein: CASSTTYRGHKANVLTF.

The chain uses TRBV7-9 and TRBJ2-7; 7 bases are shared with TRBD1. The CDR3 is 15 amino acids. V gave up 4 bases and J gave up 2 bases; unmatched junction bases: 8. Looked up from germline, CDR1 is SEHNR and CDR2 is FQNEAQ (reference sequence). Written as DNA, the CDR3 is TGTGCCAGCAGCTCCCCGGGACAGTCCCCCTACGAGCAGTACTTC. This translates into CASSSPGQSPYEQYF.

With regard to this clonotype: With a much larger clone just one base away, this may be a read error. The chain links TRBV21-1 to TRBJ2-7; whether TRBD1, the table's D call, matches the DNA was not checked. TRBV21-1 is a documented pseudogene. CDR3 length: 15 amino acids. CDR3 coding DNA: TGTGCCAGCAGCAAGCATGCGGGGCAAACCTACGAGCAGTACTTC. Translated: CASSKHAGQTYEQYF.

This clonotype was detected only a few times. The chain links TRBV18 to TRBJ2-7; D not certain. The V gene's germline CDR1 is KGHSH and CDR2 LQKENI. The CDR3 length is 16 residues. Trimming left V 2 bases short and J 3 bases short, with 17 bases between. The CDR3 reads CASSPFSGARDYEQYF. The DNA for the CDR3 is TGTGCCAGCTCACCATTCTCCGGAGCACGAGACTACGAGCAGTACTTC. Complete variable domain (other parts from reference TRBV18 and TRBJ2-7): NAGVMQNPRHLVRRRGQEARLRCSPMKGHSHVYWYRQLPEEGLKFMVYLQKENIIDESGMPKERFSAEFPKEGPSILRIQQVVRGDSAAYFCASSPFSGARDYEQYFGPGTRLTVT.

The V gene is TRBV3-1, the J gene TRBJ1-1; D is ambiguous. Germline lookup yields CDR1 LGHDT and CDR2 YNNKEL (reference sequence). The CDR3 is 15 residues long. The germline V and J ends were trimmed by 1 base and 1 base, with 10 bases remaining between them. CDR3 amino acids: CASSQVLGRNTEAFF. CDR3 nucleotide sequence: TGTGCCAGCAGCCAAGTATTAGGGAGGAACACTGAAGCTTTCTTT.

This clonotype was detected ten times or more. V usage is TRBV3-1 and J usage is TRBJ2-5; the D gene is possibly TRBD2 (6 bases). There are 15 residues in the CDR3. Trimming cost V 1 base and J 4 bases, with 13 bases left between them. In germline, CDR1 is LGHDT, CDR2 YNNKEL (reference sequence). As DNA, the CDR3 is TGTGCCAGCAGCCAAGCCCCGGGAGAGTCAGAGACCCAGTACTTC. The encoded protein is CASSQAPGESETQYF.

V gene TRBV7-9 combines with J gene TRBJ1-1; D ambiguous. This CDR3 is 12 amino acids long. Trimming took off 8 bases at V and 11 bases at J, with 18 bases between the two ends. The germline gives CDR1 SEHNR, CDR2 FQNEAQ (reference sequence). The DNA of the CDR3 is TGTGCCAGCGACTCGGCGGAAGAACGGGCTTTCTTT. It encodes CASDSAEERAFF.